The T cell receptor beta chain described here comes from a study of blood T cells in healthy people across ages. This clonotype was detected a few times. Its antigen is unidentified. V lost 8 bases to trimming and J lost 0 bases, with 16 bases between them. Germline CDR1 reads MGHRA; CDR2 reads YSYEKL. The CDR3 runs 15 residues. Study outcomes and limitations: With unsorted PBMCs, a conclusive comparison of naive versus antigen-experienced cells was not possible.

Together with a sample-barcoded 5' primer, a J-beta primer mix was included in a second PCR lasting roughly 6 to 12 cycles. TCRdb re-derived calls from the 5' RACE reads in MiXCR, one entry per CDR3 protein. Among roughly 1,500,000 distinct CDR3 sequences, about 31% were seen once, and the ten largest hold around 11%. The TCR sequence derives from a woman in her 30s in good health. Sequencing was done on a sample of blood. V usage is TRBV4-1 and J usage is TRBJ1-2, with D possibly matching TRBD1 (5 bases). The CDR3 spells CASGTQTAANYGYTF. The CDR3 coding sequence is TGCGCCAGCGGGACCCAGACAGCTGCTAACTATGGCTACACCTTC.